The sequence of this TCR beta chain was determined in a study of sequential checkpoint blockade in melanoma. Profiled with immunoSEQ multiplex PCR; TCRdb holds only in-frame clones, not every one. The sample holds 3,000 to 4,000 clones, approximately 57% seen once. CDR1 is ENHRY and CDR2 is SYGVKD in the germline V gene. The CDR3 is made up of 13 amino acids. Indicated treatment: randomized to nivolumab then ipilimumab (arm A) or the reverse (arm B). From thawed PBMCs, live CD3+CD8+ cells negative for CD19 and CD56 were sorted. The sequencing here drew on CD8+ T cells sorted from blood (inferred from file names), taken from a patient given nivolumab and ipilimumab in sequence. The chain recombines TRBV10-3 with TRBJ2-5, with D maybe TRBD2 (5 bases). The last part of the DNA fits TRBJ2-7 better; the J call may be wrong. The clonotype originates from a human patient with melanoma. Some clones in this sample may be carry-over from other donors' samples. Here the CDR3 DNA reads TGTGCCATCAGTGAGACCCGGGACTACGAGCAGTACTTC. It encodes CAISETRDYEQYF.